This TCR beta chain stems from a study of blood T cell repertoires in COVID-19. Study processing details: Estimates of nucleated cell counts were drawn from the amplification of reference gene primers. Sequencing was performed with immunoSEQ multiplex PCR; in TCRdb, only in-frame clones are kept and a portion is missing. The V and J calls and clone size were taken over from that table, and D and trimming were inferred from the DNA. The sample contains some 59,000 clones, roughly nine tenths of which appear only once. This CDR3 spans 13 amino acids. Germline V gene data show CDR1 as SQVTM and CDR2 as ANQGSEA. After removal of 7 bases from V and 3 bases from J, the junction contained 6 bases not matched to a gene.

The chain joins TRBV29-1 to TRBJ1-2; 9 nucleotides match TRBD1. Input material: peripheral blood. This TCR was sampled from a man between 60 and 75 years old with acute or convalescent COVID-19. The CDR3 DNA reads TGCAGCGGTGGAACAGGGGGCGACTATGGCTACACCTTC. Amino acid sequence: CSGGTGGDYGYTF.